What follows are 4 T cell receptor beta chains derived from one specimen sequenced in a study of identical twins. TCRdb ran MiXCR on the 5' RACE reads and lists one entry per CDR3 protein. The repertoire has 300,000 to 400,000 distinct CDR3 sequences, 9% to 15% of them found once; the top ten carry roughly 7.8%. The same specimen was also included in a second study, on yellow fever vaccine responses in identical twins.

The specimen was CD8+ T cells sorted from blood. These receptor sequences come from a woman aged 18-29 years in good health.

The chain is built from TRBV6-1 and TRBJ2-2; 12 positions match TRBD2. There are 16 residues in the CDR3. Germline-derived CDR1 and CDR2 are MNHNS and SASEGT. V trimming: 1 base; J trimming: 5 bases; junction bases outside the gene matches: 2. CDR3 coding DNA: TGTGCCAGCAGTGAAGGACTAGCGGGAGAGACCGGGGAGCTGTTTTTT. This codes for CASSEGLAGETGELFF.

This clonotype was counted between two and nine times. This chain uses TRBV14 with TRBJ1-2, with D possibly TRBD1 on 5 matching bases. V was cut by 3 bases and J by 7 bases, with 12 bases left in between. Germline CDR1 and CDR2: SGHDN and FVKESK. This CDR3 is 13 amino acids long. The CDR3 coding sequence is TGTGCCAGCAGCCAGGGGAGGGGAAGTGGCTACACCTTC. Amino acid sequence: CASSQGRGSGYTF. The full variable domain, in which reference TRBV14 and TRBJ1-2 provide the parts outside the CDR3, is EAGVTQFPSHSVIEKGQTVTLRCDPISGHDNLYWYRRVMGKEIKFLLHFVKESKQDESGMPNNRFLAERTGGTYSTLKVQPAELEDSGVYFCASSQGRGSGYTFGSGTRLTVV.

This clonotype was seen more than once but under ten times. This chain joins TRBV10-2 and TRBJ2-5; no definite D call. Trimming stripped 3 bases from V and 5 bases from J, with 10 bases between. The germline gives CDR1 WSHSY, CDR2 SAAADI. The CDR3 covers 13 residues. In nucleotides, the CDR3 is TGCGCCAGCAGTGACGGCCTGCGGGAGACCCAGTACTTC. It translates to CASSDGLRETQYF.

This clonotype was recorded many times. The chain combines TRBV9 with TRBJ2-1; a weak D match, TRBD2 (5 bases). Germline-derived CDR1 and CDR2 are SGDLS and YYNGEE. The CDR3 covers 16 residues. V lost 0 bases to trimming and J lost 1 base, with 11 bases between them. The CDR3 DNA sequence: TGTGCCAGCAGCGTAGAGGGTGGGAGTTCCTACAATGAGCAGTTCTTC. Its protein product is CASSVEGGSSYNEQFF.